The clone carrying this T cell receptor (beta chain) was counted a few times. Germline values: CDR1 SGHDT, CDR2 YYEEEE. Trimming removed 1 base from V and 4 bases from J, with 18 bases in between. The length of the CDR3 is 17 residues. Measured with immunoSEQ multiplex PCR; TCRdb has only the in-frame clones, and not every one. The data show 100,000 to 150,000 clones, around 86% seen once. Patients in Seattle were enrolled during active infection, then followed longitudinally. These data belong to a study of blood T cell repertoires in COVID-19. Turning to the study itself: Spain, Italy and the United States supplied samples that represented acute and convalescent COVID-19. T cells, B-cell-depleted T cells, or PBMCs provided the cDNA or gDNA that served as material.

This receptor was obtained from a woman in her 70s with COVID-19, enrolled during active disease. The source material was peripheral blood. The chain couples TRBV5-6 to TRBJ1-5; a possible D gene is TRBD1 (6 bases). CDR3 sequence: CASSLWAGANLNQPQHF. In DNA, the CDR3 is TGTGCCAGCAGCTTGTGGGCAGGGGCGAACCTTAATCAGCCCCAGCATTTT.